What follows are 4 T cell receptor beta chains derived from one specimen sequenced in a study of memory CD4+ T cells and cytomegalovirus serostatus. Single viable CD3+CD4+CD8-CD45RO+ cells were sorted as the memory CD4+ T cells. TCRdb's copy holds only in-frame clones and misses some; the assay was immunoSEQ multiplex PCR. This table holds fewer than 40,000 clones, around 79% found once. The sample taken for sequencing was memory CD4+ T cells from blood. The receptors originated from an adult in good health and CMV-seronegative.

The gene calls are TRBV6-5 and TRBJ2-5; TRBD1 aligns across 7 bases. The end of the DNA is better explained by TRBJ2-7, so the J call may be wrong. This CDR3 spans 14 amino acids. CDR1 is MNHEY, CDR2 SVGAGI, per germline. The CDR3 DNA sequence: TGTGCCAGCAGTAAGACAGGGAGCTCCTACGAGCAGTACTTC. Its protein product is CASSKTGSSYEQYF.

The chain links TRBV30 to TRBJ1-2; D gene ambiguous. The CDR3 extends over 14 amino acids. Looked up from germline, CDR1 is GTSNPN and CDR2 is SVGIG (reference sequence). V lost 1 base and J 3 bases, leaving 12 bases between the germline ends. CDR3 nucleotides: TGTGCCTGGAGTGCTGTGCCGCTACACTATGGCTACACCTTC. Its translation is CAWSAVPLHYGYTF.

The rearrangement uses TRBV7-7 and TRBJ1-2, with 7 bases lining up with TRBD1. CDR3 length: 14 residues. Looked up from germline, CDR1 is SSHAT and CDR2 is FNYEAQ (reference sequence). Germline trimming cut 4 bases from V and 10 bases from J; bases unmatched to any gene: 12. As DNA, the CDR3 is TGTGCCAGCAGCTCGGACCTGTCAGGGGGTGACTACACCTTC. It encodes CASSSDLSGGDYTF. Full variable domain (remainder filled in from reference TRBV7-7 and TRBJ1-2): GAGVSQSPRYKVTKRGQDVTLRCDPISSHATLYWYQQALGQGPEFLTYFNYEAQPDKSGLPSDRFSAERPEGSISTLTIQRTEQRDSAMYRCASSSDLSGGDYTFGSGTRLTVV.

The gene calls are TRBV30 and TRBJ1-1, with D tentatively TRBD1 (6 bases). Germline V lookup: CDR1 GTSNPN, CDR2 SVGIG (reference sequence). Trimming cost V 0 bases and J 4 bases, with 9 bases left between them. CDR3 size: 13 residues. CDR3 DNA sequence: TGTGCCTGGAGTGTCGGCAGGGGCACTGAAGCTTTCTTT. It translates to CAWSVGRGTEAFF. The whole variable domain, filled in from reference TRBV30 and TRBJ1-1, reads SQTIHQWPATLVQPVGSPLSLECTVEGTSNPNLYWYRQAAGRGLQLLFYSVGIGQISSEVPQNLSASRPQDRQFILSSKKLLLSDSGFYLCAWSVGRGTEAFFGQGTRLTVV.